This TCR beta chain is drawn from a study of long-term antiretroviral therapy in people with HIV. Survey-level resolution applied to immunoSEQ assay v3.0. Sequenced by immunoSEQ multiplex PCR; TCRdb stores in-frame clones only, minus some. Of some 17,000 clones listed, approximately 81% are singletons. V was pared by 4 bases and J by 4 bases, with 7 bases between. Germline V gives CDR1 ENHRY, CDR2 SYGVKD. The CDR3 runs 12 residues. The sequencing used unsorted PBMCs, collected approximately 3.4 years after starting antiretroviral therapy. The receptor was isolated from a middle-aged woman with HIV. V usage is TRBV10-3 and J usage is TRBJ1-2; possibly TRBD1 for D (5 bases). The DNA for the CDR3 is TGTGCCATCAGTGCAGGGTCCTATGGCTACACCTTC. Translation: CAISAGSYGYTF.